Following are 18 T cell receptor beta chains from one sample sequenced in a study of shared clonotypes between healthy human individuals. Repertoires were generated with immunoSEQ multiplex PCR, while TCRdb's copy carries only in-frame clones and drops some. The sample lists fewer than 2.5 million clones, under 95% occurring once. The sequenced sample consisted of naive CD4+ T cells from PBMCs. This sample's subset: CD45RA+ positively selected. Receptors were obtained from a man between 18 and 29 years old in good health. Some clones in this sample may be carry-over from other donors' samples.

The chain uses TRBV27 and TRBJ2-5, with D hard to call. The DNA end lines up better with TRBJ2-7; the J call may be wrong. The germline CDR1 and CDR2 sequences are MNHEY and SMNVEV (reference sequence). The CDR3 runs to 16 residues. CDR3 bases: TGTGCCAGCAGTCCTAGGCCCTTACTGATCCGGAACGAGCAGTACTTC. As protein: CASSPRPLLIRNEQYF.

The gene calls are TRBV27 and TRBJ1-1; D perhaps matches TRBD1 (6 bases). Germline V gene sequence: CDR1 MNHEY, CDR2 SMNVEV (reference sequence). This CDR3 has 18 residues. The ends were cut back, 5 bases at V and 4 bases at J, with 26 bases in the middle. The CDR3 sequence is CASSTQIRYRVGATEAFF. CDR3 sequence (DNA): TGTGCCAGCAGTACACAGATCCGCTACAGGGTAGGAGCCACTGAAGCTTTCTTT.

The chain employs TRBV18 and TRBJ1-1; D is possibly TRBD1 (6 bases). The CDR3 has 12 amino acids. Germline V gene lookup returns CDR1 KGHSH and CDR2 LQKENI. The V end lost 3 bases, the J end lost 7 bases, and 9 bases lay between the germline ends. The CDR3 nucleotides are TGTGCCAGCTCACCGGGACACCATGAAGCTTTCTTT. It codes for CASSPGHHEAFF.

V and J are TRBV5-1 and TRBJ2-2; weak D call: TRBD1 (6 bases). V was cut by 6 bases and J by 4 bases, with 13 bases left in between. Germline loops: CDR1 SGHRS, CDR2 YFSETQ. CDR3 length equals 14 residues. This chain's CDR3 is CASNLGAGTGELFF. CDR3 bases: TGCGCCAGCAATTTGGGGGCCGGCACCGGGGAGCTGTTTTTT. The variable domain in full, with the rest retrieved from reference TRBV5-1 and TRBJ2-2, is KAGVTQTPRYLIKTRGQQVTLSCSPISGHRSVSWYQQTPGQGLQFLFEYFSETQRNKGNFPGRFSGRQFSNSRSEMNVSTLELGDSALYLCASNLGAGTGELFFGEGSRLTVL.

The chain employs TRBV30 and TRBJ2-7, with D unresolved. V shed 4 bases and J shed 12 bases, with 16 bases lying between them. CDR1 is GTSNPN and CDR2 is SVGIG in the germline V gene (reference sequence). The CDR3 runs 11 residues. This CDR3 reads CAWTPGNTPYF. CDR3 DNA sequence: TGTGCCTGGACCCCTGGGAACACACCGTACTTC.

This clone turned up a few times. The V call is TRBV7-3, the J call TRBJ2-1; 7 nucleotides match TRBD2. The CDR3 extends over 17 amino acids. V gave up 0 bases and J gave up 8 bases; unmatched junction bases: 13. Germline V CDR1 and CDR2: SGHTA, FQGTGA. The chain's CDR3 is CASSLTTRTSLIDEQFF. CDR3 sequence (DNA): TGTGCCAGCAGCTTAACGACCCGGACTAGTCTGATCGATGAGCAGTTCTTC. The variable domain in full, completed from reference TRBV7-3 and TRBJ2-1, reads GAGVSQTPSNKVTEKGKYVELRCDPISGHTALYWYRQSLGQGPEFLIYFQGTGAADDSGLPNDRFFAVRPEGSVSTLKIQRTERGDSAVYLCASSLTTRTSLIDEQFFGPGTRLTVL.

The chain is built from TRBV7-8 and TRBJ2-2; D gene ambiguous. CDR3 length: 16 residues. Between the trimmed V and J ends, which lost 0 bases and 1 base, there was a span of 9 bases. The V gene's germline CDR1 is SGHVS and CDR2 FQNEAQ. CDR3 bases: TGTGCCAGCAGCTTAGCGCTAGTCTGGAACACCGGGGAGCTGTTTTTT. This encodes CASSLALVWNTGELFF.

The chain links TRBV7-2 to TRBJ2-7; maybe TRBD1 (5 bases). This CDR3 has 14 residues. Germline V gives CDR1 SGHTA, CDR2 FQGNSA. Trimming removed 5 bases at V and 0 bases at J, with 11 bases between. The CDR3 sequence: CASSPGWTSYEQYF. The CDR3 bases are TGTGCCAGCAGCCCAGGGTGGACCTCCTACGAGCAGTACTTC.

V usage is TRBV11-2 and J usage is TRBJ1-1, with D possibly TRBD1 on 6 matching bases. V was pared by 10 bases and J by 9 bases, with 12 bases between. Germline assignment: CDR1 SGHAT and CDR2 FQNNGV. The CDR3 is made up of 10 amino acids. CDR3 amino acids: CATDGTKAFF. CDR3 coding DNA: TGTGCCACCGACGGGACAAAAGCTTTCTTT.

CDR3 sequence (DNA): TGCGCCAGCAGCCAAGATTGGGGGCGCAGCTACGAGCAGTACTTC. Its protein product is CASSQDWGRSYEQYF. The rearrangement uses TRBV4-3 and TRBJ2-7, with D tentatively TRBD1 (6 bases). This CDR3 is built from 15 residues. Trimming left V 0 bases short and J 3 bases short, with 12 bases between. Looked up from germline, CDR1 is LGHNA and CDR2 is YSLEER.

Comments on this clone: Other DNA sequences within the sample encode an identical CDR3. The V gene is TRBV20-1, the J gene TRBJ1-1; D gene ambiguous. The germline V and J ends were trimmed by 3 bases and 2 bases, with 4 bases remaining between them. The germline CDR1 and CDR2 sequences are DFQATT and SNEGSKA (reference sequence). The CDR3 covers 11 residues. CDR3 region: CSASRNTEAFF. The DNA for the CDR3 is TGCAGTGCTAGTAGAAACACTGAAGCTTTCTTT.

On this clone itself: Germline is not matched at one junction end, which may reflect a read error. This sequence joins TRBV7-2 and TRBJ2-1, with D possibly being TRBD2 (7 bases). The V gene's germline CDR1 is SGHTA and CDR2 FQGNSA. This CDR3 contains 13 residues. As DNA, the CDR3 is TGTGCCAGCAGCTTATTGGGGAGGGGGGAATCCGTCTTC. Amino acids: CASSLLGRGESVF.

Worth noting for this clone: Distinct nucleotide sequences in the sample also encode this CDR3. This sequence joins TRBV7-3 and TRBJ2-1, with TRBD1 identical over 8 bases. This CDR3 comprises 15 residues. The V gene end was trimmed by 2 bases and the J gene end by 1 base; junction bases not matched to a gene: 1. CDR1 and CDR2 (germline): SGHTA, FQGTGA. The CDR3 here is CASSLDRGSYNEQFF. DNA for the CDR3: TGTGCCAGCAGCTTAGACAGGGGATCCTACAATGAGCAGTTCTTC. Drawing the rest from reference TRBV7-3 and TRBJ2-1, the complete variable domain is GAGVSQTPSNKVTEKGKYVELRCDPISGHTALYWYRQSLGQGPEFLIYFQGTGAADDSGLPNDRFFAVRPEGSVSTLKIQRTERGDSAVYLCASSLDRGSYNEQFFGPGTRLTVL.

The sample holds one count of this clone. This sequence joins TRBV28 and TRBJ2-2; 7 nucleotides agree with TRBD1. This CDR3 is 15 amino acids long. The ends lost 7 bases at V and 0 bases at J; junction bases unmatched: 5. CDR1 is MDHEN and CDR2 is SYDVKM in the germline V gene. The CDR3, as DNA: TGTGCCAGCACCGAGGGGGCGGCGAACACCGGGGAGCTGTTTTTT. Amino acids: CASTEGAANTGELFF. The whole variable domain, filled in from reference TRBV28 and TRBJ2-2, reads DVKVTQSSRYLVKRTGEKVFLECVQDMDHENMFWYRQDPGLGLRLIYFSYDVKMKEKGDIPEGYSVSREKKERFSLILESASTNQTSMYLCASTEGAANTGELFFGEGSRLTVL.

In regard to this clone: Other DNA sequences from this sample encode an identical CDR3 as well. CDR3 in DNA: TGTGCCAGCAGCTTACTCGGGGCTAGCTACAATGAGCAGTTCTTC. This encodes CASSLLGASYNEQFF. The V and J genes are TRBV7-2 and TRBJ2-1; D possibly matches TRBD1 or TRBD2 (5 bases each). CDR1 is SGHTA and CDR2 is FQGNSA in the germline V gene. This CDR3 has 15 amino acids. Trimming cost V 2 bases and J 3 bases, with 11 bases left between them.

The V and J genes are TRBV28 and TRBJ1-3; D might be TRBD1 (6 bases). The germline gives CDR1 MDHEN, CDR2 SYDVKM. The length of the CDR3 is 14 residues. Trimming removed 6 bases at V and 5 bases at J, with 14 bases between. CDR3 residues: CASSPRQARNTIYF. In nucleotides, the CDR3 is TGTGCCAGCAGCCCCCGACAGGCTCGAAACACCATATATTTT.

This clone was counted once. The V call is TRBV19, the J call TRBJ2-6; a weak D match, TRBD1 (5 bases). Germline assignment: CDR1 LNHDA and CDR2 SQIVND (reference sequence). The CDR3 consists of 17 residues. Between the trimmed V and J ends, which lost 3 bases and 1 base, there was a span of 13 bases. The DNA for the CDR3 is TGTGCCAGTAGTATCGCGACAGCGCGTTCTGGGGCCAACGTCCTGACTTTC. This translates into CASSIATARSGANVLTF.

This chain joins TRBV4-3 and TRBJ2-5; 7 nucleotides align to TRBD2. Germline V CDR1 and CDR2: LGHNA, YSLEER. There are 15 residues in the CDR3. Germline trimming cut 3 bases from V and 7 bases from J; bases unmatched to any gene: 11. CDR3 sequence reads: CASSHPGGSIGTQYF. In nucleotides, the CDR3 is TGCGCCAGCAGCCATCCCGGGGGGTCCATTGGGACCCAGTACTTC.